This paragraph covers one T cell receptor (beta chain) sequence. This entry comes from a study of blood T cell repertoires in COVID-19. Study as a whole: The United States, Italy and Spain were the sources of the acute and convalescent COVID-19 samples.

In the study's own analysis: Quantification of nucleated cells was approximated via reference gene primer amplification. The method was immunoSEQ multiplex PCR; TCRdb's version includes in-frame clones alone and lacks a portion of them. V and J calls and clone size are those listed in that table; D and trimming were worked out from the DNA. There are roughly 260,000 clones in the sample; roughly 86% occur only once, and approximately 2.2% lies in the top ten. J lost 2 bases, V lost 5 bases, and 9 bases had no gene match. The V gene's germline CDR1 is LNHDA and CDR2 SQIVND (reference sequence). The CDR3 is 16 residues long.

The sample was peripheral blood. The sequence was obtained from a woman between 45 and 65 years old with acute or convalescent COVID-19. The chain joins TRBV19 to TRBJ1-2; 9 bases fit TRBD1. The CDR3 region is CASSLTPGTGNYGYTF. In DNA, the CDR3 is TGTGCCAGTAGTTTGACCCCCGGGACAGGGAACTATGGCTACACCTTC.